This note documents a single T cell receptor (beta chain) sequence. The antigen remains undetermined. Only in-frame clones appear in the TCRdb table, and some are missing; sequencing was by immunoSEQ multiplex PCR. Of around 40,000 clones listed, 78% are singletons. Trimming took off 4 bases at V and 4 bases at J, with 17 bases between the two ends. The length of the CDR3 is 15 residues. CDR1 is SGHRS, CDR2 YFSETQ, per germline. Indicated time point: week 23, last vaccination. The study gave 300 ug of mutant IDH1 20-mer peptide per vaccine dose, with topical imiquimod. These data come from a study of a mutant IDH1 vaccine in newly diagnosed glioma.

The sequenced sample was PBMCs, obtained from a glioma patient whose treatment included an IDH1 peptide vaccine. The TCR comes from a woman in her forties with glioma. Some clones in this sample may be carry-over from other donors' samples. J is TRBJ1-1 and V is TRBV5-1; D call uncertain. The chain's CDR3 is CASSPSGGVSTEAFF. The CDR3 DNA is TGCGCCAGCAGCCCTTCTGGCGGGGTGAGCACTGAAGCTTTCTTT.